The sample holds a few counts of the clone carrying this T cell receptor (beta chain). The antigen is undetermined. This specimen comes from a study of T cells in localized non-small cell lung cancer. The trim removed 9 bases at V and 2 bases at J, leaving 6 bases unmatched. The CDR3 is 13 residues long. Looked up from germline, CDR1 is LNHDA and CDR2 is SQIVND (reference sequence). Some clones are missing from TCRdb's copy, which holds only in-frame ones; the method was immunoSEQ multiplex PCR. The data contain around 20,000 clones, 80% to 90% of them singletons. Points from the study as a whole: Median approximately 61 top-100 tumor clones were shared with paired adjacent lung. Blood T cell density predicted longer survival; adjacent-lung clonality, shorter. Uninvolved adjacent lung showed higher T cell clonality than tumor.

The sequence was collected from a woman aged 35 to 69 with stage I lung adenocarcinoma. V gene TRBV19 combines with J gene TRBJ1-1; 7 nucleotides line up with TRBD1. The sample in question was peripheral blood, obtained before any cancer treatment. CDR3 amino acids: CASRTGYNTEAFF. The CDR3 DNA reads as TGTGCCAGCCGGACAGGCTACAACACTGAAGCTTTCTTT.